This T cell receptor beta chain stems from a study of CD8 T cells in ankylosing spondylitis. This clonotype has a count of ten or more. Its target is not known. After removal of 2 bases from V and 2 bases from J, the junction contained 2 bases not matched to a gene. The germline V gene has CDR1 SGHVS and CDR2 FQNEAQ. CDR3 size: 15 residues. General study findings and limits: Certain motif variants had earlier appeared in reactive arthritis synovial fluid and blood.

One entry per CDR3 protein results from TCRdb running MiXCR on the 5' RACE reads. The table includes about 130,000 distinct CDR3 sequences, 9.3% detected once. This clonotype originated in a male donor with ankylosing spondylitis or in good health (not recorded which). Sequencing used blood, either unsorted or a sorted T cell fraction (not recorded which). The chain couples TRBV7-8 to TRBJ2-2; 7 bases are a match to TRBD2. The CDR3 protein is CASSLRDYNTGELFF. In DNA, the CDR3 is TGTGCCAGCAGCTTACGGGACTACAACACCGGGGAGCTGTTTTTT.